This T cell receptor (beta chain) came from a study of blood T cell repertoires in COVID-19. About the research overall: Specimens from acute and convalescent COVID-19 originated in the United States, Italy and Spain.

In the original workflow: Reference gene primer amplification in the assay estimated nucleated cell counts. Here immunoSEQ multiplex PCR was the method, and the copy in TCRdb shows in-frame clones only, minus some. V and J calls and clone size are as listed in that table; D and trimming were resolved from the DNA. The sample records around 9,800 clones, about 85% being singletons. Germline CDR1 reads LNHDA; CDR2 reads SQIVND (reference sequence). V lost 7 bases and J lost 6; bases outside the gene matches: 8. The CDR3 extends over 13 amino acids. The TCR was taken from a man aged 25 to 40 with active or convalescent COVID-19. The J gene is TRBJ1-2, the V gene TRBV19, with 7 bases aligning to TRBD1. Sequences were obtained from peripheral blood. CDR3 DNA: TGTGCCAGTAAGAGACAGGGTATGAATGGCTACACCTTC. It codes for CASKRQGMNGYTF.